These 27 T cell receptor beta chains share one sample of origin, sequenced in a study of T cell clonotyping in hematopoietic cell transplantation. Measured with immunoSEQ multiplex PCR; TCRdb has only the in-frame clones, and not every one. The table includes approximately 840 clones, roughly 82% detected once. The sample consisted of PBMCs, taken 30 days after allogeneic stem cell transplant. These TCRs come from a female patient between 30 and 39 years old who had an allogeneic stem cell transplant, so the T cells may come from the graft donor. Some clones in this sample may be carry-over from other donors' samples.

The V gene is TRBV7-9, the J gene TRBJ2-1, with unresolved D. The CDR3 consists of 15 residues. Germline V gene sequence: CDR1 SEHNR, CDR2 FQNEAQ (reference sequence). V gave up 1 base and J gave up 4 bases, with 11 bases separating them. The CDR3 nucleotides read TGTGCCAGCAGCTTAGATAGAGTGGGTTACAATGAGCAGTTCTTC. Its translation: CASSLDRVGYNEQFF.

This chain links TRBV29-1 with TRBJ1-3; D unresolved. CDR1 is SQVTM, CDR2 ANQGSEA, per germline. Between the trimmed V and J ends, which lost 6 bases and 3 bases, there was a span of 6 bases. The CDR3 loop spans 11 amino acids. CDR3: CSVTHGNTIYF. The CDR3 DNA follows: TGCAGCGTCACACATGGAAACACCATATATTTT.

V gene TRBV11-3 combines with J gene TRBJ2-7; D is possibly TRBD2 (5 bases). V was trimmed by 5 bases and J by 7 bases, leaving 15 bases between them. Germline-derived CDR1 and CDR2 are SGHNT and YENEEA. The CDR3 contains 13 residues. The CDR3 DNA sequence: TGTGCCAGCAGCCTAGCTTCCGCCGCTGAGCAGTACTTC. Its protein is CASSLASAAEQYF.

The chain is built from TRBV29-1 and TRBJ1-1; no firm D call. Germline-derived CDR1 and CDR2 are SQVTM and ANQGSEA. CDR3 size: 10 residues. Trimming removed 4 bases at V and 7 bases at J, with 7 bases between. CDR3 DNA sequence: TGCAGCGTTGTTACGGGTGAAGCTTTCTTT. This translates into CSVVTGEAFF.

This chain uses TRBV7-9 with TRBJ1-2; no clear D. V dropped 2 bases and J dropped 6 bases, with 16 bases sitting between them. The germline CDR1 and CDR2 sequences are SEHNR and FQNEAQ (reference sequence). This CDR3 comprises 15 residues. This CDR3 is CASSLSNFLAHGYTF. DNA for the CDR3: TGTGCCAGCAGCTTAAGTAACTTCCTAGCCCATGGCTACACCTTC.

This clone was detected only a few times. The rearrangement uses TRBV10-1 and TRBJ2-1, with D maybe TRBD1 (5 bases). Between the trimmed V and J ends, which lost 0 bases and 2 bases, there was a span of 8 bases. The germline CDR1 and CDR2 sequences are WNHNN and SYGVQD (reference sequence). There are 15 residues in the CDR3. The CDR3 spells CASSESRDTYNEQFF. The CDR3 bases are TGCGCCAGCAGTGAGTCCAGGGATACCTACAATGAGCAGTTCTTC.

The V gene is TRBV27, the J gene TRBJ2-7; maybe TRBD1 (6 bases). Trimming took 4 bases from V and 0 from J, leaving 19 bases between them. This CDR3 region has 17 residues. Germline values: CDR1 MNHEY, CDR2 SMNVEV (reference sequence). CDR3 in DNA: TGTGCCAGCAGTTCCCGCCAGGACAGCCGTTTCTCCTACGAGCAGTACTTC. Translation gives CASSSRQDSRFSYEQYF.

V is TRBV5-4 and J is TRBJ2-1; D gene ambiguous. The germline V gene has CDR1 SGHNT and CDR2 YYREEE (reference sequence). CDR3 length: 15 residues. V was pared by 0 bases and J by 0 bases, with 7 bases between. DNA for the CDR3: TGTGCCAGCAGCTTGGACTCAAGCTCCTACAATGAGCAGTTCTTC. Residues: CASSLDSSSYNEQFF.

This clone is a singleton in its sample. This chain connects TRBV7-8 to TRBJ1-1; D gene ambiguous. Trimming removed 10 bases from V and 1 base from J, with 10 bases in between. Germline V gene sequence: CDR1 SGHVS, CDR2 FQNEAQ. The CDR3 extends over 12 amino acids. The CDR3 bases are TGTGCCACCCTCGTGGGGAACACTGAAGCTTTCTTT. Residues: CATLVGNTEAFF.

This clone is large in the sample. J is TRBJ2-3 and V is TRBV10-2; TRBD1 agrees at 10 bases. The germline CDR1 and CDR2 sequences are WSHSY and SAAADI. The CDR3 totals 16 residues. The V segment lost 3 bases and the J segment 4 bases; nucleotides outside the gene matches: 7. CDR3 in amino acids: CASSEGMGTGADTQYF. CDR3 DNA: TGCGCCAGCAGTGAAGGCATGGGGACAGGGGCAGATACGCAGTATTTT.

The chain joins TRBV30 to TRBJ2-7; the D is unclear. The CDR3 totals 11 residues. Trimming pared 2 bases from V and 6 bases from J, leaving 8 bases between. Germline V gives CDR1 GTSNPN, CDR2 SVGIG (reference sequence). CDR3: CAWSRSGEQYF. Written as DNA, the CDR3 is TGTGCCTGGAGTCGGTCCGGCGAGCAGTACTTC.

The chain carries TRBV4-1 and TRBJ2-5, with 7 positions matching TRBD1. The end of the DNA is better explained by TRBJ2-7, so the J call may be wrong. Germline CDR1 reads MGHRA; CDR2 reads YSYEKL. This CDR3 comprises 14 residues. CDR3 region: CASSQNGQVSEQYF. The CDR3 region has the DNA TGCGCCAGCAGCCAGAATGGACAGGTGTCCGAGCAGTACTTC.

The CDR3 region has the DNA TGTGCCAGCAGTGAGGCGGGGAACTATGGCTACACCTTC. Translation gives CASSEAGNYGYTF. V is TRBV6-1 and J is TRBJ1-2; no clear D gene. Germline V lookup: CDR1 MNHNS, CDR2 SASEGT. V lost 3 bases and J lost 2, with 7 bases in between. The CDR3 consists of 13 residues.

V and J are TRBV13 and TRBJ2-7; 8 bases fit TRBD2. The CDR3 consists of 14 residues. In germline, CDR1 is PRHDT, CDR2 FYEKMQ (reference sequence). Unmatched junction bases numbered 2, after V lost 1 base and J lost 3 bases. The CDR3 sequence: CASSLAGGIYEQYF. For the CDR3, the DNA is TGTGCCAGCAGCTTAGCGGGGGGGATCTACGAGCAGTACTTC. Drawing the rest from reference TRBV13 and TRBJ2-7, the complete variable domain is AAGVIQSPRHLIKEKRETATLKCYPIPRHDTVYWYQQGPGQDPQFLISFYEKMQSDKGSIPDRFSAQQFSDYHSELNMSSLELGDSALYFCASSLAGGIYEQYFGPGTRLTVT.

V and J are TRBV15 and TRBJ1-3; 8 bases line up with TRBD1. The germline gives CDR1 LNHNV, CDR2 YYDKDF (reference sequence). Trimming at V came to 3 bases and at J to 4 bases, leaving 11 bases not matched to a gene. This CDR3 is 17 amino acids long. Here the CDR3 reads CATSSLRQGADGNTIYF. As DNA, the CDR3 is TGTGCCACCAGCAGCCTCCGTCAGGGGGCGGACGGAAACACCATATATTTT.

V usage is TRBV30 and J usage is TRBJ2-1; D gene uncertain. Trimming took off 0 bases at V and 4 bases at J, with 7 bases between the two ends. The CDR3 contains 13 residues. CDR1 GTSNPN and CDR2 SVGIG come from the germline V gene (reference sequence). The CDR3 nucleotides are TGTGCCTGGAGTGTAGTAGAGTACAATGAGCAGTTCTTC. Translation: CAWSVVEYNEQFF.

The chain joins TRBV5-1 to TRBJ2-5; TRBD2 agrees at 9 bases. This CDR3 comprises 16 residues. J gave up 4 bases and V 0 bases, and 7 bases lay outside the gene matches. Germline V gene sequence: CDR1 SGHRS, CDR2 YFSETQ. CDR3 coding DNA: TGCGCCAGCAGCTTGGAGCGCGGGGGGGCGGGAGAGACCCAGTACTTC. It encodes CASSLERGGAGETQYF.

The chain carries TRBV21-1 and TRBJ1-6. TRBV21-1 is reported as a pseudogene. This CDR3 region has 17 residues. DNA for the CDR3: TGTGCCAGCAGTCTTTCTTTAGCTACACATCATAATTCACCCCTCCACTTT. It is translated as CASSLSLATHHNSPLHF.

The V gene is TRBV6-6, the J gene TRBJ1-1, with D hard to call. Germline CDR1 MNHNY, CDR2 SVGAGI (reference sequence). Trimming pared 6 bases from V and 8 bases from J, leaving 10 bases between. The CDR3 loop spans 11 amino acids. CDR3 region: CASRSGVEAFF. CDR3 DNA: TGTGCCAGCAGATCCGGTGTAGAAGCTTTCTTT.

The chain joins TRBV4-3 to TRBJ1-2, with 7 positions matching TRBD1. The germline gives CDR1 LGHNA, CDR2 YSLEER. V lost 0 bases to trimming and J lost 4 bases; unmatched junction nucleotides: 8. This CDR3 is 16 amino acids long. For the CDR3, the DNA is TGCGCCAGCAGCCAAGATATAGGGGGCACGGGCTATGGCTACACCTTC. It yields the protein CASSQDIGGTGYGYTF.

The chain carries TRBV4-3 and TRBJ2-7; possible D gene TRBD2, 6 bases. This CDR3 spans 13 amino acids. Trimming stripped 4 bases from V and 3 bases from J, with 10 bases between. CDR1 is LGHNA, CDR2 YSLEER, per germline. The CDR3 coding sequence is TGCGCCAGCAGCCCGGGGCGGGGCTACGAGCAGTACTTC. Protein: CASSPGRGYEQYF.

J is TRBJ1-2 and V is TRBV7-2, with D uncertain. The CDR3 is 16 residues long. CDR1 is SGHTA, CDR2 FQGNSA, per germline. V lost 0 bases to trimming and J lost 4 bases, with 15 bases between them. Here the CDR3 DNA reads TGTGCCAGCAGCTTAGCAGCCGGTACAACGAGCTATGGCTACACCTTC. Translation: CASSLAAGTTSYGYTF.

This clone was seen only a few times. This sample includes further DNA sequences coding for the same CDR3. The rearrangement uses TRBV4-3 and TRBJ1-3; unclear D gene. The V gene's germline CDR1 is LGHNA and CDR2 YSLEER. V lost 1 base and J lost 1, with 5 bases in between. The CDR3 runs to 14 residues. The CDR3 DNA reads TGCGCCAGCAGCCAAGGGGATTCTGGAAACACCATATATTTT. Translating gives CASSQGDSGNTIYF.

The J gene is TRBJ1-1, the V gene TRBV7-3; D remains ambiguous. The CDR3 runs 13 residues. Between the trimmed V and J ends, which lost 1 base and 1 base, there was a span of 4 bases. Germline V gene sequence: CDR1 SGHTA, CDR2 FQGTGA. CDR3: CASSLRSNTEAFF. For the CDR3, the DNA is TGTGCCAGCAGCTTAAGGTCGAACACTGAAGCTTTCTTT. Based on the CDR3 plus reference TRBV7-3 and TRBJ1-1, the full variable domain is GAGVSQTPSNKVTEKGKYVELRCDPISGHTALYWYRQSLGQGPEFLIYFQGTGAADDSGLPNDRFFAVRPEGSVSTLKIQRTERGDSAVYLCASSLRSNTEAFFGQGTRLTVV.

The J gene is TRBJ2-5, the V gene TRBV9, with TRBD1 identical over 10 bases. This CDR3 has 15 residues. V was pared by 3 bases and J by 3 bases, with 5 bases of the junction left unmatched. Germline assignment: CDR1 SGDLS and CDR2 YYNGEE. Here the CDR3 reads CASSAYGTGEETQYF. DNA of the CDR3: TGTGCCAGCAGCGCCTACGGGACAGGGGAAGAGACCCAGTACTTC.

The chain links TRBV20-1 to TRBJ2-7, with D uncertain. Germline loops: CDR1 DFQATT, CDR2 SNEGSKA (reference sequence). V lost 4 bases and J lost 4, with 2 bases in between. The CDR3 is made up of 9 amino acids. The CDR3 sequence: CSAKYEQYF. The CDR3 DNA reads TGCAGTGCTAAGTACGAGCAGTACTTC.

J is TRBJ1-5 and V is TRBV12-5, with D possibly matching TRBD1 (5 bases). This CDR3 comprises 16 residues. Germline-derived CDR1 and CDR2 are LGHNT and FRNRAP. V lost 0 bases, J lost 2 bases, and 11 bases lay in between. CDR3 loop: CASGLVQGYGNQPQHF. CDR3 in DNA: TGTGCTAGTGGTTTGGTTCAGGGCTATGGCAATCAGCCCCAGCATTTT. The variable domain in full, with the rest retrieved from reference TRBV12-5 and TRBJ1-5, is DARVTQTPRHKVTEMGQEVTMRCQPILGHNTVFWYRQTMMQGLELLAYFRNRAPLDDSGMPKDRFSAEMPDATLATLKIQPSEPRDSAVYFCASGLVQGYGNQPQHFGDGTRLSIL.